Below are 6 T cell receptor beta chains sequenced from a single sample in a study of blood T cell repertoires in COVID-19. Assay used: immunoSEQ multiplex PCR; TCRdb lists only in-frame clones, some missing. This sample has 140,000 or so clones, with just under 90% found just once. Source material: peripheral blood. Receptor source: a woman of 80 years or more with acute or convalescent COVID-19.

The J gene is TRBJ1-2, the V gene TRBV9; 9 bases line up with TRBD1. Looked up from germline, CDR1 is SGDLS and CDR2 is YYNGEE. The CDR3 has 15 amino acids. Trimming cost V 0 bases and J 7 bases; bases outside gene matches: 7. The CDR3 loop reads CASSVGIRTGAGYTF. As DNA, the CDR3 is TGTGCCAGCAGCGTAGGTATCCGGACAGGGGCTGGCTACACCTTC.

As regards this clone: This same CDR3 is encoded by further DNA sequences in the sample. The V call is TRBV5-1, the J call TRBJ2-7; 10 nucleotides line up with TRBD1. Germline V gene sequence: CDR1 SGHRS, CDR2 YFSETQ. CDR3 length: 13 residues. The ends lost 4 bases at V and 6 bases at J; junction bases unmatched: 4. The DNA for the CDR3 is TGCGCCAGCAGCCCACGGACAGGGGGCGAGCAGTACTTC. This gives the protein CASSPRTGGEQYF.

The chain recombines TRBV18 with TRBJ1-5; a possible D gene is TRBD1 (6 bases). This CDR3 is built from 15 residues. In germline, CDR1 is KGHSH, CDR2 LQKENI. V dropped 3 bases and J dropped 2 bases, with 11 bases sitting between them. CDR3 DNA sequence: TGTGCCAGCTCACCCCAGGGGTACGGCAATCAGCCCCAGCATTTT. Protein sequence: CASSPQGYGNQPQHF.

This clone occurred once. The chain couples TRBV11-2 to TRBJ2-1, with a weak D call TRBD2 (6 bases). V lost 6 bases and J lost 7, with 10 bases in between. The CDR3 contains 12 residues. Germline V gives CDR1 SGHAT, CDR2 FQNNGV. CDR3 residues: CASSPSGNEQFF. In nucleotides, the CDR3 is TGTGCCAGCAGTCCGAGCGGGAATGAGCAGTTCTTC.

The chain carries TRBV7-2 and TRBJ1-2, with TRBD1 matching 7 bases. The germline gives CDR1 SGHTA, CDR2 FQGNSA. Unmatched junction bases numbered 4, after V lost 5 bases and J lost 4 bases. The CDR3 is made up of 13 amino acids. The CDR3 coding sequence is TGTGCCAGCAGCAGACAGGGTGGCTATGGCTACACCTTC. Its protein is CASSRQGGYGYTF.

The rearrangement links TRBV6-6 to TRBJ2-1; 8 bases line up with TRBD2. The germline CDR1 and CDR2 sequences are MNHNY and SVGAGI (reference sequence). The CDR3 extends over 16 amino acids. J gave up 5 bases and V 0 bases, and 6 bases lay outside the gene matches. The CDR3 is CASSYSQRGGHNEQFF. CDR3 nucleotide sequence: TGTGCCAGCAGTTACTCACAACGGGGGGGCCACAATGAGCAGTTCTTC.